These 5 T cell receptor beta chains came from one sample sequenced in a study of cytomegalovirus exposure and HLA in healthy donors. Primers for the PCR totalled 60 Vbeta and 13 Jbeta. Sequencing was performed with immunoSEQ multiplex PCR; in TCRdb, only in-frame clones are kept and a portion is missing. The table lists some 150,000 clones, 65% to 85% of them singletons. Sequenced input: PBMCs. The receptor set was obtained from a woman in her forties in good health and CMV-seropositive.

This chain uses TRBV5-1 with TRBJ1-1; no definite D call. The V gene lost 1 base and the J gene lost 0 bases, with 7 bases spanning the gap. Germline assignment: CDR1 SGHRS and CDR2 YFSETQ. This CDR3 is 14 amino acids long. CDR3 residues: CASSLNSMNTEAFF. The CDR3, as DNA: TGCGCCAGCAGCTTGAACAGTATGAACACTGAAGCTTTCTTT.

CDR3 coding DNA: TGTGCCAGCAGACTAGGACAGGGGGCGGATGGCTACACCTTC. This sequence encodes CASRLGQGADGYTF. The chain links TRBV9 to TRBJ1-2; the match to TRBD1 covers 11 bases. V dropped 5 bases and J dropped 6; count of bases not matched to a gene: 6. Germline V gene lookup returns CDR1 SGDLS and CDR2 YYNGEE. The CDR3 is made up of 14 amino acids.

The rearrangement joins TRBV5-1 to TRBJ2-7; no firm D call. CDR1 SGHRS and CDR2 YFSETQ come from the germline V gene. Trimming removed 0 bases from V and 0 bases from J, with 10 bases in between. The CDR3 is 15 amino acids. The DNA of the CDR3 is TGCGCCAGCAGCTTGGGGGTGGAGCTCTCCTACGAGCAGTACTTC. Its protein product is CASSLGVELSYEQYF.

J is TRBJ1-1 and V is TRBV2; 9 bases fit TRBD1. The junction had 11 bases not matched to a gene; V was cut back by 7 bases and J by 5 bases. Germline CDR1 is SNHLY and CDR2 is FYNNEI. This CDR3 is built from 15 residues. The CDR3 protein is CASTQQGALFTEAFF. As DNA, the CDR3 is TGTGCCAGCACGCAACAGGGGGCCCTTTTTACTGAAGCTTTCTTT.

With respect to this clone: The same CDR3 arises from other DNA sequences in this sample as well. This chain uses TRBV6-5 with TRBJ1-2; D unclear. Germline V gives CDR1 MNHEY, CDR2 SVGAGI. V was clipped by 0 bases and J by 6 bases, with 5 bases between them. CDR3 length equals 12 residues. The DNA of the CDR3 is TGTGCCAGCAGTTACTCCGGGGATGGCTACACCTTC. This sequence encodes CASSYSGDGYTF.